The clone carrying this T cell receptor (beta chain) was observed once. Its cognate antigen is unknown. The data originate from a study of T cells in Graves' hyperthyroidism and ophthalmopathy. Notes on the study in general: Prediction of ophthalmopathy progression came a median approximately 6 months pre-onset. Blood samples included most of the expanded thyroid clonotypes exceeding 0.001.

Using RNA transcripts as the source, TCR beta CDR3 regions were amplified. First-round RT-PCR of the TCR CDR3 relied on the HTBI primer set. MiXCR was run by TCRdb on the multiplex PCR reads, yielding one entry per CDR3 protein. This table holds about 610,000 distinct CDR3 sequences, roughly 15% found once. It was uncontrolled infection, other autoimmune disease, pregnancy or lactation that excluded patients. The V end lost 6 bases, the J end lost 3 bases, and 17 bases lay between the germline ends. CDR3 length: 15 residues. The germline gives CDR1 MRHNA, CDR2 SNTAGT. The chain combines TRBV6-4 with TRBJ1-2; maybe TRBD1 (5 bases). The clonotype comes from a woman between 35 and 50 years old with Graves' ophthalmopathy. The sequenced sample consisted of blood. CDR3 loop: CASSPSGFDDYGYTF. The CDR3 bases are TGTGCCAGCAGCCCTTCAGGGTTCGATGACTATGGCTACACCTTC.